This entry lists 13 T cell receptor beta chains sequenced from one sample in a study of blood T cells in healthy people across ages. The use of a sample-barcoded 5' primer and a J-beta primer mix characterized a second PCR of about 7 to 12 cycles. MiXCR, run by TCRdb on the 5' RACE reads, gives a single entry per CDR3 protein. The sample has more than 900,000 distinct CDR3 sequences, almost 30% seen once. These data were also reused for a study on T cells of mothers and their children.

The material sequenced was blood. The receptors originated from a middle-aged woman in good health.

This clonotype was counted only a few times. The chain combines TRBV12-5 with TRBJ2-3, with a weak D call TRBD2 (5 bases). In germline, CDR1 is LGHNT, CDR2 FRNRAP. The CDR3 contains 15 residues. Trimming shortened V by 5 bases and J by 1 base, and 13 bases separated the two germline ends. CDR3 nucleotides: TGTGCTAGTGGTGCGGGCGGGCCCGGCACAGATACGCAGTATTTT. Its translation: CASGAGGPGTDTQYF. Filled out from reference TRBV12-5 and TRBJ2-3, the complete variable domain reads DARVTQTPRHKVTEMGQEVTMRCQPILGHNTVFWYRQTMMQGLELLAYFRNRAPLDDSGMPKDRFSAEMPDATLATLKIQPSEPRDSAVYFCASGAGGPGTDTQYFGPGTRLTVL.

This clonotype appeared a single time. The junction differs from germline at one of its ends, possibly a read error. J is TRBJ2-7 and V is TRBV27, with 7 bases that match TRBD1. CDR1 MNHEY and CDR2 SMNVEV come from the germline V gene (reference sequence). CDR3 length: 15 residues. DNA for the CDR3: TGTGCCGGCAGCCAAAAGACAGGGATCCCCCACGAGCAGTACTTC. Translated: CAGSQKTGIPHEQYF.

The rearrangement links TRBV19 to TRBJ2-7; D possibly corresponds to TRBD1 (5 bases). Trimming took 6 bases from V and 3 from J, leaving 18 bases between them. Germline values: CDR1 LNHDA, CDR2 SQIVND (reference sequence). This CDR3 has 15 amino acids. The CDR3 protein is CASSRSPDIVYEQYF. The DNA of the CDR3 is TGTGCCAGTAGCCGGTCCCCGGACATAGTCTACGAGCAGTACTTC.

This clonotype has just a few counts. The chain employs TRBV12-3 or TRBV12-4 and TRBJ2-7, with D possibly being TRBD1 (5 bases). The last part of the DNA fits TRBJ2-5 better; the J call may be wrong. The CDR3 is 13 residues long. CDR3 region: CASSPRRGGTQYF. CDR3 nucleotides: TGTGCCAGCAGTCCCCGAAGGGGCGGGACCCAGTACTTC.

This clonotype appeared many times. The V gene is TRBV20-1, the J gene TRBJ2-1; 15 bases are shared with TRBD2. CDR3 length equals 16 residues. Germline V gene lookup returns CDR1 DFQATT and CDR2 SNEGSKA (reference sequence). V shed 5 bases and J 7 bases; nucleotides not matched to a gene: 9. Here the CDR3 reads CSAPRTSGGAKNEQFF. The CDR3 DNA reads TGCAGTGCTCCACGGACTAGCGGGGGGGCGAAAAATGAGCAGTTCTTC.

The sample holds many counts of this clonotype. The chain has TRBV20-1 and TRBJ2-7; D possibly corresponds to TRBD2 (5 bases). The V gene lost 5 bases and the J gene lost 9 bases, with 23 bases spanning the gap. The CDR3 sequence is 14 residues long. Germline V gene lookup returns CDR1 DFQATT and CDR2 SNEGSKA (reference sequence). The CDR3 here is CSASERRRVFGQYF. In DNA, the CDR3 is TGCAGTGCTTCGGAAAGGCGGCGGGTATTTGGGCAGTACTTC.

In its sample, this clonotype was seen many times. This chain joins TRBV5-1 and TRBJ1-2; D unresolved. CDR1 and CDR2 from the germline V gene are SGHRS and YFSETQ. V dropped 0 bases and J dropped 5 bases, with 11 bases sitting between them. The CDR3 has 14 residues. The CDR3 protein is CASSLGSGEYGYTF. The CDR3 DNA sequence: TGCGCCAGCAGCTTGGGTTCGGGAGAATATGGCTACACCTTC.

The chain has TRBV4-2 and TRBJ2-3; 10 bases fit TRBD2. The V and J ends lost 2 bases and 2 bases, in that order; junction bases with no gene match: 4. The CDR3 is 16 amino acids. Germline V gene sequence: CDR1 LGHNA, CDR2 YNFKEQ. Here the CDR3 reads CASSQYTSGDTDTQYF. CDR3 nucleotide sequence: TGTGCCAGCAGCCAATATACTAGCGGGGACACAGATACGCAGTATTTT.

The rearrangement uses TRBV3-1 and TRBJ2-5; D possibly uses TRBD1 or TRBD2 (5 bases each). This CDR3 has 15 residues. V lost 4 bases and J 2 bases, leaving 14 bases between the germline ends. The germline CDR1 and CDR2 sequences are LGHDT and YNNKEL (reference sequence). The CDR3 nucleotides are TGTGCCAGCAGCCCGGGGACGGCGACACAAGAGACCCAGTACTTC. It translates to CASSPGTATQETQYF.

This chain connects TRBV5-5 to TRBJ1-1, with D unresolved. This CDR3 is 14 amino acids long. Germline V gives CDR1 SGHKS, CDR2 YYEKEE (reference sequence). V lost 2 bases and J lost 4, with 12 bases in between. The CDR3 region has the DNA TGTGCCAGCAGCTTTAATCCGGGTCGCACTGAAGCTTTCTTT. This sequence encodes CASSFNPGRTEAFF. Complete variable domain (other parts from reference TRBV5-5 and TRBJ1-1): DAGVTQSPTHLIKTRGQQVTLRCSPISGHKSVSWYQQVLGQGPQFIFQYYEKEERGRGNFPDRFSARQFPNYSSELNVNALLLGDSALYLCASSFNPGRTEAFFGQGTRLTVV.

This chain connects TRBV7-2 to TRBJ2-5; 13 bases are shared with TRBD2. Per the germline V gene, CDR1 is SGHTA and CDR2 is FQGNSA. The CDR3 spans 16 residues. The junction had 5 bases not matched to a gene; V was cut back by 4 bases and J by 3 bases. CDR3 protein: CASSSRGLAGKETQYF. The DNA of the CDR3 is TGTGCCAGCAGCTCAAGGGGACTAGCGGGGAAAGAGACCCAGTACTTC.

The gene calls are TRBV19 and TRBJ2-5; D might be TRBD1 (6 bases). Trimming took 7 bases from V and 1 from J, leaving 16 bases between them. The CDR3 has 15 residues. Per the germline V gene, CDR1 is LNHDA and CDR2 is SQIVND (reference sequence). As DNA, the CDR3 is TGTGCCAGTACCCCCTCGGACAGTTCCCAAGAGACCCAGTACTTC. As protein: CASTPSDSSQETQYF.

This clonotype was detected ten times or more. The gene calls are TRBV5-1 and TRBJ2-6; the match to TRBD1 covers 9 bases. Germline V gives CDR1 SGHRS, CDR2 YFSETQ. Unmatched junction bases numbered 8, after V lost 0 bases and J lost 1 base. The CDR3 spans 19 residues. The CDR3 DNA is TGCGCCAGCAGCTTGGCTAGGACAGGGGAAGGTTCTGGGGCCAACGTCCTGACTTTC. Protein product: CASSLARTGEGSGANVLTF.